This TCR beta chain emerged from a study of shared T cell receptors in the human thymus. Germline values: CDR1 SGHDN, CDR2 FVKESK. This CDR3 has 15 residues. V lost 0 bases to trimming and J lost 15 bases, with 21 bases between them. Measured with immunoSEQ multiplex PCR; TCRdb has only the in-frame clones, and not every one. The repertoire consists of approximately 580,000 clones, with more than 75% occurring once and the leading ten covering less than 0.015%. The data also belong to a second study, concerning human thymus T cells. That report notes: Corrective surgery for congenital heart defects was being performed on the healthy Finnish infants who were the donors. Thymic material originated from resections removed in the course of corrective heart surgery. Reports from related research described highly overlapping thymic repertoires among unrelated individuals.

Sequencing input: thymocytes. The receptor's source is a boy in the first two years of life with a congenital heart defect. V is TRBV14 and J is TRBJ2-1; D not certain. The CDR3 region has the DNA TGTGCCAGCAGCCAAGATACAGTTCAGTCGCTACGTCGGTTCTTC. Its protein is CASSQDTVQSLRRFF.